Shown below are 24 T cell receptor beta chains from a single sample sequenced in a study of post-analysis software for immune sequencing data. Points from the study as a whole: TRBV5-6, TRBV5-1 and TRBV20-1 were among a handful of TRBV segments more frequent in patients than controls.

Sequencing libraries made from TCR beta cDNA carried unique molecular identifiers. TCRdb used MiXCR to reprocess the PCR reads, holding one entry per CDR3 protein. This sample has some 500,000 distinct CDR3 sequences; roughly 45% occur once, and the top ten carry roughly 12%. These receptors lack a known antigen. Source material: blood. The source of these receptors is a girl under 18 with multiple sclerosis.

The CDR3 coding sequence is TGTGCCAGCAGGCCCCGTGGGCGGGGTTTTAGCACTGAAGCTTTCTTT. As protein: CASRPRGRGFSTEAFF. The V call is TRBV25-1, the J call TRBJ1-1, with no clear D. Germline V gene lookup returns CDR1 MGHDK and CDR2 SYGVNS. Trimming took 6 bases from V and 4 from J, leaving 21 bases between them. CDR3 size: 16 residues.

This clonotype was observed a few times. The chain has TRBV2 and TRBJ1-6, with 7 bases fitting TRBD1. The CDR3 consists of 15 residues. After removal of 9 bases from V and 0 bases from J, the junction contained 5 bases not matched to a gene. Germline V lookup: CDR1 SNHLY, CDR2 FYNNEI. CDR3 loop: CASEGAGSYNSPLHF. CDR3 DNA sequence: TGTGCCAGTGAGGGGGCGGGCTCCTATAATTCACCCCTCCACTTT.

The chain uses TRBV9 and TRBJ2-1; TRBD2 matches 9 bases. Germline V lookup: CDR1 SGDLS, CDR2 YYNGEE. CDR3 length: 12 residues. As DNA, the CDR3 is TGTGCTAGCGGATTAGCGGGAGTAGAGCAGTTCTTC. Translation gives CASGLAGVEQFF.

The chain has TRBV12-3 or TRBV12-4 and TRBJ1-1; 9 positions agree with TRBD1. With V trimmed by 3 bases and J by 4 bases, 15 bases remained unmatched. This CDR3 region has 18 residues. DNA of the CDR3: TGTGCCAGCAGTTTGAGCAGAGCAGGGACAGGGATTTCCACTGAAGCTTTCTTT. Translation: CASSLSRAGTGISTEAFF.

In DNA form, the CDR3 reads TGTGCCACCAGCGGTATGACAGGCCTCACAGATACGCAGTATTTT. This translates into CATSGMTGLTDTQYF. The chain combines TRBV15 with TRBJ2-3; tentatively, D is TRBD1 (6 bases). The CDR3 consists of 15 residues. V lost 5 bases and J 2 bases, leaving 14 bases between the germline ends. CDR1 and CDR2 from the germline V gene are LNHNV and YYDKDF (reference sequence).

This clonotype was picked up one time. The rearrangement links TRBV20-1 to TRBJ2-1, with TRBD2 matching over 9 bases. This CDR3 is 14 amino acids long. V lost 0 bases, J lost 9 bases, and 6 bases stayed unmatched. CDR1 is DFQATT, CDR2 SNEGSKA, per germline (reference sequence). CDR3 amino acids: CSARDSGRVTEQFF. CDR3 coding DNA: TGCAGTGCTAGAGATAGCGGGAGAGTCACTGAGCAGTTCTTC.

This sequence joins TRBV7-8 and TRBJ2-7; 7 bases are shared with TRBD2. Per germline, CDR1 SGHVS and CDR2 FQNEAQ. The CDR3 sequence is 13 residues long. Unmatched junction bases numbered 5, after V lost 4 bases and J lost 5 bases. The CDR3 loop reads CASSSGRGNEQYF. CDR3 sequence (DNA): TGTGCCAGCAGCTCGGGGAGGGGCAACGAGCAGTACTTC.

This clonotype has just a few counts. The chain has TRBV6-1 and TRBJ1-2; D remains unclear. The CDR3 sequence is 10 residues long. V was shortened by 7 bases and J by 8 bases, with 8 bases between the two germline ends. The germline V gene encodes CDR1 MNHNS and CDR2 SASEGT. The CDR3 DNA follows: TGTGCCAGCAATTTCGGGGGCTACACCTTC. It translates to CASNFGGYTF.

The chain joins TRBV11-2 to TRBJ2-7; TRBD1 matches 8 bases. This CDR3 contains 14 residues. The J segment lost 6 bases and the V segment lost 3 bases, leaving 7 bases of the junction unmatched. Germline V gene lookup returns CDR1 SGHAT and CDR2 FQNNGV. CDR3 loop: CASSLGLDRVEQYF. CDR3 nucleotides: TGTGCCAGCAGCTTGGGGCTGGACAGGGTCGAGCAGTACTTC.

The chain uses TRBV4-2 and TRBJ2-1, with D hard to call. The germline gives CDR1 LGHNA, CDR2 YNFKEQ. There are 16 residues in the CDR3. V lost 0 bases and J lost 0, with 9 bases in between. The DNA of the CDR3 is TGTGCCAGCAGCCAAGAGTCCGATAGCTCCTACAATGAGCAGTTCTTC. Residues: CASSQESDSSYNEQFF.

This clonotype was counted once. The chain couples TRBV29-1 to TRBJ2-5; D is perhaps TRBD2 (6 bases). V lost 3 bases and J lost 1, with 9 bases in between. The germline V gene encodes CDR1 SQVTM and CDR2 ANQGSEA. This CDR3 is 13 amino acids long. CDR3 in DNA: TGCAGCGTTGAGGACTACTTCCAAGAGACCCAGTACTTC. Encoded protein: CSVEDYFQETQYF.

The chain couples TRBV7-2 to TRBJ2-6; 7 bases fit TRBD1. J was trimmed by 7 bases and V by 5 bases; bases with no gene match: 8. The CDR3 loop spans 15 amino acids. CDR1 and CDR2 from the germline V gene are SGHTA and FQGNSA. The CDR3: CASSGRQGSANVLTF. CDR3 bases: TGTGCCAGCAGCGGAAGACAGGGTTCAGCCAACGTCCTGACTTTC.

The chain combines TRBV6-5 with TRBJ2-7, with 8 bases lining up with TRBD2. The V segment lost 2 bases and the J segment 7 bases; nucleotides outside the gene matches: 10. The CDR3 sequence is 15 residues long. Germline V CDR1 and CDR2: MNHEY, SVGAGI. The CDR3 region is CASSYGAGGLWEQYF. For the CDR3, the DNA is TGTGCCAGCAGTTACGGGGCGGGAGGACTGTGGGAGCAGTACTTC.

V and J are TRBV27 and TRBJ2-7; TRBD2 aligns across 11 bases. The CDR3 has 15 amino acids. Unmatched junction bases numbered 9, after V lost 6 bases and J lost 5 bases. CDR1 is MNHEY and CDR2 is SMNVEV in the germline V gene (reference sequence). The CDR3 bases are TGTGCCAGCAGCCCCCAGTCTAGCGGGAGGAACGAGCAGTACTTC. It specifies CASSPQSSGRNEQYF.

This rearrangement joins TRBV7-9 to TRBJ1-4, with D perhaps matching TRBD1 (5 bases). Trimming removed 4 bases from V and 3 bases from J, with 15 bases in between. The length of the CDR3 is 16 residues. Germline assignment: CDR1 SEHNR and CDR2 FQNEAQ (reference sequence). The DNA for the CDR3 is TGTGCCAGCAGCTCCCCCGGAGGACAACCTAATGAAAAACTGTTTTTT. This sequence encodes CASSSPGGQPNEKLFF.

This chain uses TRBV6-5 with TRBJ1-1; TRBD1 aligns across 7 bases. With V trimmed by 5 bases and J by 5 bases, 8 bases remained unmatched. Germline V gene data show CDR1 as MNHEY and CDR2 as SVGAGI. The CDR3 consists of 14 residues. Written as DNA, the CDR3 is TGTGCCAGCAGTCCCGAGACAGGGTGGACTGAAGCTTTCTTT. Protein sequence: CASSPETGWTEAFF.

This clonotype was seen ten or more times. This chain joins TRBV4-1 and TRBJ2-1; TRBD2 matches 8 bases. In germline, CDR1 is MGHRA, CDR2 YSYEKL. The CDR3 sequence is 16 residues long. The V segment lost 1 base and the J segment 4 bases; nucleotides outside the gene matches: 6. The CDR3 DNA reads as TGCGCCAGCAGCCAAGTAACTAGCGGTAGATACAATGAGCAGTTCTTC. Its protein product is CASSQVTSGRYNEQFF.

This clonotype has just a few counts. The chain has TRBV2 and TRBJ2-1, with 9 bases lining up with TRBD2. J was trimmed by 3 bases and V by 6 bases; bases with no gene match: 9. The CDR3 has 16 residues. CDR1 SNHLY and CDR2 FYNNEI come from the germline V gene. Written as DNA, the CDR3 is TGTGCCAGCAGCCATGTAACTAGCGGGCTCTACAATGAGCAGTTCTTC. It yields the protein CASSHVTSGLYNEQFF.

This clonotype showed up just a few times. The CDR3 nucleotides are TGTGCCAGCAGCTTCCAAATCGGGGGGAGTGGGAACGAGCAGTACTTC. Encoded protein: CASSFQIGGSGNEQYF. This chain joins TRBV7-2 and TRBJ2-4, with 7 nucleotides matching TRBD2. The J call may not be correct, given that the DNA end is closer to TRBJ2-7. This CDR3 is 16 amino acids long. Germline V gene lookup returns CDR1 SGHTA and CDR2 FQGNSA.

This clonotype occurred a few times. The chain combines TRBV6-2 or TRBV6-3 with TRBJ1-6; 9 positions agree with TRBD1. The CDR3 length is 15 residues. V gave up 7 bases and J gave up 6 bases; unmatched junction bases: 7. Germline V gene data show CDR1 as MNHEY and CDR2 as SVGEGT. The CDR3 nucleotides are TGTGCCAGCACCTTGACAGGGGGTTCTAATTCACCCCTCCACTTT. Translation gives CASTLTGGSNSPLHF.

The chain joins TRBV20-1 to TRBJ2-1; D uncertain. Germline values: CDR1 DFQATT, CDR2 SNEGSKA (reference sequence). This CDR3 has 15 amino acids. The ends were cut back, 1 base at V and 0 bases at J, with 10 bases in the middle. CDR3 nucleotides: TGCAGTGCTAGAGGCGCCGAGTTCTCCTACAATGAGCAGTTCTTC. Amino acids: CSARGAEFSYNEQFF.

The chain has TRBV7-2 and TRBJ2-3, with TRBD1 matching 11 bases. Germline CDR1 is SGHTA and CDR2 is FQGNSA. This CDR3 is built from 18 residues. Trimming at V came to 5 bases and at J to 4 bases, leaving 14 bases not matched to a gene. The chain's CDR3 is CASSAYLTGTGGPDTQYF. CDR3 in DNA: TGTGCCAGCAGCGCTTACTTAACCGGGACAGGGGGTCCAGATACGCAGTATTTT.

This chain connects TRBV7-2 to TRBJ2-4; no firm D call. TRBJ2-7 matches the DNA end more closely, so the J call is doubtful. The CDR3 extends over 12 amino acids. Germline V lookup: CDR1 SGHTA, CDR2 FQGNSA. CDR3 loop: CASTTNLVEQYF. The CDR3 DNA sequence: TGTGCCAGCACTACAAACCTGGTCGAGCAGTACTTC.

This chain connects TRBV20-1 to TRBJ1-1; D gene unclear. CDR1 is DFQATT and CDR2 is SNEGSKA in the germline V gene (reference sequence). This CDR3 is built from 15 residues. Deletions cut 1 base from V and 5 bases from J, with 17 bases between. CDR3 bases: TGCAGTGCTAGAGTACGGTGGGCGACAACGACTGAAGCTTTCTTT. This gives the protein CSARVRWATTTEAFF.